What follows are 25 T cell receptor beta chains derived from one specimen sequenced in a study of T cell changes during pregnancy in multiple sclerosis. Measured with immunoSEQ multiplex PCR; TCRdb has only the in-frame clones, and not every one. The sample contains about 49,000 clones, 90% of which appear only once. The starting material was peripheral blood, obtained after pregnancy. These receptors originate from a female donor in good health, enrolled as a control in a pregnancy study.

In DNA, the CDR3 is TGTGCCAGCAGTTTAAATAGGGGAAACAATCAGCCCCAGCATTTT. Protein sequence: CASSLNRGNNQPQHF. The genes are TRBV28 and TRBJ1-5, with D possibly being TRBD1 (5 bases). Germline assignment: CDR1 MDHEN and CDR2 SYDVKM. Trimming stripped 2 bases from V and 3 bases from J, with 11 bases between. This CDR3 region has 15 residues.

V usage is TRBV28 and J usage is TRBJ1-2; D is perhaps TRBD1 (5 bases). V dropped 10 bases and J dropped 3 bases, with 18 bases sitting between them. This CDR3 region has 14 residues. The germline CDR1 and CDR2 sequences are MDHEN and SYDVKM. CDR3 DNA sequence: TGTGCCACCACCCTGTTAGACAGAGACTATGGCTACACCTTC. Its translation: CATTLLDRDYGYTF.

The CDR3 DNA reads TGTGCCAGCAGTCTCACTAGCGGGGGGTACAATGAGCAGTTCTTC. Translating gives CASSLTSGGYNEQFF. The V and J genes are TRBV25-1 and TRBJ2-1, with 12 bases lining up with TRBD2. V shed 5 bases, J shed 4 bases, and the junction held 3 bases outside the gene matches. CDR1 MGHDK and CDR2 SYGVNS come from the germline V gene. This CDR3 is built from 15 residues.

This clone was recorded once. V and J are TRBV6-1 and TRBJ2-1; TRBD2 matches 12 bases. Trimming removed 4 bases from V and 8 bases from J; junction bases left unmatched: 3. The CDR3 has 14 residues. Germline V gene lookup returns CDR1 MNHNS and CDR2 SASEGT. Here the CDR3 DNA reads TGTGCCAGCAGTGGGACTAGCGGGGTCTATGAGCAGTTCTTC. Its protein is CASSGTSGVYEQFF.

CDR3 amino acids: CASSLNVKGEVQYF. Written as DNA, the CDR3 is TGTGCCAGCAGTTTAAATGTAAAAGGGGAGGTGCAGTACTTC. The genes are TRBV27 and TRBJ2-7, with TRBD2 as a possible D gene (6 bases). Germline V lookup: CDR1 MNHEY, CDR2 SMNVEV (reference sequence). The CDR3 extends over 14 amino acids. V shed 2 bases and J shed 9 bases, with 17 bases lying between them.

The rearrangement uses TRBV13 and TRBJ1-6; maybe TRBD1 (5 bases). Germline lookup yields CDR1 PRHDT and CDR2 FYEKMQ (reference sequence). V was trimmed by 3 bases and J by 2 bases, leaving 17 bases between them. This CDR3 is built from 18 residues. The CDR3, as DNA: TGTGCCAGCAGCTTCAACGGGGGAAGGGGTACCTATAATTCACCCCTCCACTTT. Its protein product is CASSFNGGRGTYNSPLHF.

The chain joins TRBV28 to TRBJ1-3; 7 bases map to TRBD1. This CDR3 region has 15 residues. Germline V gene data show CDR1 as MDHEN and CDR2 as SYDVKM. The V gene end was trimmed by 4 bases and the J gene end by 8 bases; junction bases not matched to a gene: 11. CDR3 protein: CASSSLTGRRDTIYF. DNA of the CDR3: TGTGCCAGCAGTTCCTTGACAGGGAGAAGAGACACCATATATTTT.

The gene calls are TRBV5-1 and TRBJ2-7, with 8 bases fitting TRBD2. Germline values: CDR1 SGHRS, CDR2 YFSETQ. The CDR3 loop spans 14 amino acids. Trimming removed 0 bases from V and 3 bases from J; junction bases left unmatched: 2. CDR3 DNA sequence: TGCGCCAGCAGCTTGGTAGCGGGGAGCTACGAGCAGTACTTC. Translating it yields CASSLVAGSYEQYF.

The genes are TRBV2 and TRBJ2-3; 9 nucleotides align to TRBD1. Germline trimming cut 10 bases from V and 5 bases from J; bases unmatched to any gene: 13. In germline, CDR1 is SNHLY, CDR2 FYNNEI. The CDR3 is 15 amino acids. CDR3 nucleotides: TGTGCCACCAACCGGGACAGGGAAATATTAGATACGCAGTATTTT. Its translation is CATNRDREILDTQYF.

The chain carries TRBV4-2 and TRBJ1-4; D perhaps matches TRBD1 (5 bases). Germline CDR1 and CDR2: LGHNA and YNFKEQ. The CDR3 runs to 15 residues. V shed 2 bases and J shed 4 bases, with 11 bases lying between them. In nucleotides, the CDR3 is TGTGCCAGCAGCCAATACCAGGGACTTAATGAAAAACTGTTTTTT. This translates into CASSQYQGLNEKLFF.

This chain joins TRBV4-2 and TRBJ1-4; D ambiguous. The CDR3 has 18 residues. The V and J ends lost 4 bases and 0 bases respectively, with 18 bases between them. The germline V gene has CDR1 LGHNA and CDR2 YNFKEQ. The CDR3 loop reads CASSPSLAGKTTNEKLFF. Written as DNA, the CDR3 is TGTGCCAGCAGCCCCTCTTTGGCAGGCAAAACAACTAATGAAAAACTGTTTTTT.

The chain is built from TRBV6-1 and TRBJ1-5; no reliable D call. Germline CDR1 is MNHNS and CDR2 is SASEGT. V was pared by 0 bases and J by 0 bases, with 12 bases between. This CDR3 comprises 17 residues. CDR3 sequence (DNA): TGTGCCAGCAGTGAAGCACGACTTTTTTATAGCAATCAGCCCCAGCATTTT. This gives the protein CASSEARLFYSNQPQHF.

J is TRBJ2-7 and V is TRBV14; 8 nucleotides align to TRBD1. CDR3 size: 15 residues. Trimming cost V 0 bases and J 7 bases; bases outside gene matches: 8. Germline lookup yields CDR1 SGHDN and CDR2 FVKESK. The CDR3 is CASSQEGTGWGEQYF. The CDR3 nucleotides read TGTGCCAGCAGCCAAGAAGGGACAGGCTGGGGGGAGCAGTACTTC.

The rearrangement joins TRBV5-1 to TRBJ2-2; 8 nucleotides agree with TRBD2. This CDR3 region has 17 residues. CDR1 SGHRS and CDR2 YFSETQ come from the germline V gene. V gave up 3 bases and J gave up 3 bases; unmatched junction bases: 10. The CDR3 sequence is CASSSLGAGGHTGELFF. The DNA of the CDR3 is TGCGCCAGCAGCTCCCTCGGCGCGGGGGGACACACCGGGGAGCTGTTTTTT.

For the CDR3, the DNA is TGTGCCAGCAGTCGGGACTGGCAAGATACGCAGTATTTT. This gives the protein CASSRDWQDTQYF. The V gene is TRBV28, the J gene TRBJ2-3, with D possibly matching TRBD2 (6 bases). Trimming took off 5 bases at V and 5 bases at J, with 11 bases between the two ends. Germline loops: CDR1 MDHEN, CDR2 SYDVKM. This CDR3 is 13 amino acids long.

The chain recombines TRBV27 with TRBJ2-2; D possibly corresponds to TRBD2 (5 bases). The germline V gene encodes CDR1 MNHEY and CDR2 SMNVEV (reference sequence). The CDR3 extends over 15 amino acids. The V gene lost 6 bases and the J gene lost 2 bases, with 13 bases spanning the gap. The CDR3: CASSPGLTNTGELFF. CDR3 coding DNA: TGTGCCAGCAGCCCAGGACTGACCAACACCGGGGAGCTGTTTTTT.

V and J are TRBV7-2 and TRBJ2-7, with 9 bases that match TRBD2. There are 13 residues in the CDR3. The J segment lost 11 bases and the V segment lost 0 bases, leaving 5 bases of the junction unmatched. The V gene's germline CDR1 is SGHTA and CDR2 FQGNSA. Written as DNA, the CDR3 is TGTGCCAGCAGCTTAGCGATCCTAGCGGGAAAGTACTTC. Translation: CASSLAILAGKYF.

This clone was observed a handful of times. The chain is built from TRBV7-9 and TRBJ1-1; D call uncertain. The CDR3 sequence is 14 residues long. Per germline, CDR1 SEHNR and CDR2 FQNEAQ (reference sequence). Trimming shortened V by 5 bases and J by 1 base, and 11 bases separated the two germline ends. CDR3 amino acids: CASSPAHENTEAFF. The CDR3 DNA follows: TGTGCCAGCAGCCCAGCGCACGAGAACACTGAAGCTTTCTTT.

The CDR3 loop is CASSNGGGRNTEAFF. CDR3 DNA sequence: TGCGCCAGCAGCAACGGAGGTGGACGGAACACTGAAGCTTTCTTT. The V gene is TRBV5-1, the J gene TRBJ1-1; D gene uncertain. The V gene lost 4 bases and the J gene lost 1 base, with 14 bases spanning the gap. Germline lookup yields CDR1 SGHRS and CDR2 YFSETQ. The CDR3 is made up of 15 amino acids.

The rearrangement links TRBV9 to TRBJ1-6; 9 nucleotides align to TRBD1. The CDR3 spans 21 residues. Germline V gives CDR1 SGDLS, CDR2 YYNGEE. The J segment lost 0 bases and the V segment lost 4 bases, leaving 17 bases of the junction unmatched. CDR3 nucleotides: TGTGCCAGCAGCCCTGACCTAGTAACAGGGGGCCTGAGCTCCTATAATTCACCCCTCCACTTT. Amino acids: CASSPDLVTGGLSSYNSPLHF. Supplemented by reference TRBV9 and TRBJ1-6, the full variable domain reads DSGVTQTPKHLITATGQRVTLRCSPRSGDLSVYWYQQSLDQGLQFLIQYYNGEERAKGNILERFSAQQFPDLHSELNLSSLELGDSALYFCASSPDLVTGGLSSYNSPLHFGNGTRLTVT.

This rearrangement joins TRBV6-4 to TRBJ2-2, with 9 positions matching TRBD1. Germline assignment: CDR1 MRHNA and CDR2 SNTAGT. Trimming removed 1 base from V and 6 bases from J; junction bases left unmatched: 6. CDR3 length: 16 residues. CDR3 coding DNA: TGTGCCAGCAGTGACTATGGACAGGGGACCCCCGGGGAGCTGTTTTTT. The encoded protein is CASSDYGQGTPGELFF.

The chain links TRBV28 to TRBJ2-1; TRBD2 matches 14 bases. Germline V gene sequence: CDR1 MDHEN, CDR2 SYDVKM. This CDR3 region has 18 residues. The V segment lost 2 bases and the J segment 5 bases; nucleotides outside the gene matches: 8. In DNA, the CDR3 is TGTGCCAGCAGTTTAACCGGGACTAGCGGGAGAATCCACAATGAGCAGTTCTTC. Translated: CASSLTGTSGRIHNEQFF.

As DNA, the CDR3 is TGCGCCAGCAGCCTAAGAGAGAGCTCCTACGAGCAGTACTTC. Its translation: CASSLRESSYEQYF. The chain combines TRBV4-1 with TRBJ2-7; D uncertain. The length of the CDR3 is 14 residues. Germline assignment: CDR1 MGHRA and CDR2 YSYEKL. The V end was cut by 4 bases, the J end by 0 bases, with 10 bases between.

The V call is TRBV5-4, the J call TRBJ2-3, with 7 bases lining up with TRBD1. From germline, CDR1 is SGHNT and CDR2 YYREEE (reference sequence). This CDR3 has 14 amino acids. With 5 bases clipped from V and 5 bases from J, the junction kept 8 bases outside the gene matches. CDR3 coding DNA: TGTGCCAGCAGACTGGACAGGTTCAAAGATACGCAGTATTTT. The encoded protein is CASRLDRFKDTQYF.

V gene TRBV6-4 combines with J gene TRBJ2-1; the D gene is possibly TRBD2 (5 bases). There are 13 residues in the CDR3. The V gene lost 3 bases and the J gene lost 5 bases, with 8 bases spanning the gap. Looked up from germline, CDR1 is MRHNA and CDR2 is SNTAGT. CDR3 in DNA: TGTGCCAGCAGTGAAGGAGCGGACAATGAGCAGTTCTTC. It is translated as CASSEGADNEQFF.